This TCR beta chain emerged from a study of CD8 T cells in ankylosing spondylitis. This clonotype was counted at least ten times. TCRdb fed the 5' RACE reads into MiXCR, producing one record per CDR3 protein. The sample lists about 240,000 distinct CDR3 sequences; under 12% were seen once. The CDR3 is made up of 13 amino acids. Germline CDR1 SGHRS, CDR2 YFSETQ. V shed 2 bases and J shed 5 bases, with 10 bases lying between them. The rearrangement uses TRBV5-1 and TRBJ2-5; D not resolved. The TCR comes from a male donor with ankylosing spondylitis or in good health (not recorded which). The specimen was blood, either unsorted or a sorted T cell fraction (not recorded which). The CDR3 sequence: CASSFGPTETQYF. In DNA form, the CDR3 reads TGCGCCAGCAGCTTCGGACCCACTGAGACCCAGTACTTC.